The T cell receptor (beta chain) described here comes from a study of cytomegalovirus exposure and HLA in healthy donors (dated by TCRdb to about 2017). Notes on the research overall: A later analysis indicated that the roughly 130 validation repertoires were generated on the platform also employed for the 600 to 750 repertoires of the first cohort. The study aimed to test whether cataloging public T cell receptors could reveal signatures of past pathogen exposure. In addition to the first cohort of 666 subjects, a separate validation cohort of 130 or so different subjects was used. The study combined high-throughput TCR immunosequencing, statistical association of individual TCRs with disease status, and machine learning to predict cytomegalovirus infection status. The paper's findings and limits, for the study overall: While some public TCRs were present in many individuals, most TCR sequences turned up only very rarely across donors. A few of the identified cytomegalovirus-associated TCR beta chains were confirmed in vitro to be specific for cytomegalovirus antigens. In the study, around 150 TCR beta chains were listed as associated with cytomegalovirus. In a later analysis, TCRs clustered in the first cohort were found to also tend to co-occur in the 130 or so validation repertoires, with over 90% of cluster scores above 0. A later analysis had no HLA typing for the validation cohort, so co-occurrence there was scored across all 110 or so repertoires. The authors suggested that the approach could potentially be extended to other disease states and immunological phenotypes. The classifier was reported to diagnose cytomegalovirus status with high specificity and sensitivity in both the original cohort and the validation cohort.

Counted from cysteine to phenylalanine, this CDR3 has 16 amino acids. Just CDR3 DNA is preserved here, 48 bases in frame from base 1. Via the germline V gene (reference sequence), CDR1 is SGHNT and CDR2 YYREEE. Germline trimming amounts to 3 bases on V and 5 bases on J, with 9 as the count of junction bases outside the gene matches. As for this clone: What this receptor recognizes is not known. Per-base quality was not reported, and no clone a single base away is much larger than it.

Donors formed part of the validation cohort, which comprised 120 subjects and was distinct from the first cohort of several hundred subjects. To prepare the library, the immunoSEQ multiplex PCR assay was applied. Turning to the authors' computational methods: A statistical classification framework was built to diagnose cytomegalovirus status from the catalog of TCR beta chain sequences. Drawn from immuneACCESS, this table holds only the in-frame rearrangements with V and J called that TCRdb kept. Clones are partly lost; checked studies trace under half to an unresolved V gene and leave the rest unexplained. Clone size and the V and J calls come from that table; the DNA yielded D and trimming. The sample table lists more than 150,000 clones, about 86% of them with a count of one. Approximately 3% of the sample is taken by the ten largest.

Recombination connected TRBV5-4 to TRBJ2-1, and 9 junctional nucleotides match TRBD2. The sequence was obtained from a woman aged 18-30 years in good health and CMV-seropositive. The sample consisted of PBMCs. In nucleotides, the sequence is TGTGCCAGCAGCTCCGCCGGGACTAGCATCCACAATGAGCAGTTCTTC. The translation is CASSSAGTSIHNEQFF.